The T cell receptor beta chain under discussion was sequenced for a study of blood T cells in healthy people across ages. Notes on the study in general: Because sorting was not performed, PBMCs prevented conclusive naive versus antigen-experienced comparison.

This clonotype occurred a few times. Its antigen is not identified. There are 14 residues in the CDR3. V lost 2 bases, J lost 4 bases, and 12 bases lay in between. Germline CDR1 SGHAT, CDR2 FQNNGV. Next came a second PCR, run for about 6 to 12 cycles, which used a sample-barcoded 5' primer along with a J-beta primer mix. Each cDNA molecule, via a template-switch adaptor with 12 random nucleotides, was tagged. TCRdb redid the calling of the 5' RACE reads with MiXCR, one entry per CDR3 protein. The sample contains under 1 million distinct CDR3 sequences, approximately 44% of which appear only once. This clonotype was sampled from a man aged 55-75 years in good health. The V gene is TRBV11-2, the J gene TRBJ2-7; D unclear. The sequenced sample consisted of blood. CDR3 sequence reads: CASSLLNEAYEQYF. The CDR3 coding sequence is TGTGCCAGCAGCTTACTAAACGAAGCTTACGAGCAGTACTTC.